This T cell receptor (beta chain) comes out of a study of T-cell memory formation after mild COVID-19. A single record per CDR3 protein comes from TCRdb applying MiXCR to the 5' RACE reads. In the table there are around 210,000 distinct CDR3 sequences, 9.5% of which are singletons. V shed 5 bases and J shed 6 bases, with 17 bases lying between them. There are 16 residues in the CDR3. Germline V gives CDR1 MNHEY, CDR2 SVGAGI. Specimen: PBMCs or a T cell subset sorted from them (not recorded which). This receptor was taken from a man aged 18 to 30 who had mild COVID-19 (a few samples of this study predate the infection). Cell type and time point are not known. The chain joins TRBV6-5 to TRBJ1-6, with D perhaps matching TRBD1 (6 bases). CDR3 DNA: TGTGCCAGCAGTGCCCAGGACAGAGCCTTTAATTCACCCCTCCACTTT. It is translated as CASSAQDRAFNSPLHF.